These T cell receptor beta chains were read from a single sample in a study of shared clonotypes between healthy human individuals. Profiling relied on immunoSEQ multiplex PCR, and the TCRdb table lists in-frame clones only, not all of them. The repertoire holds about 530,000 clones, with roughly 79% as singletons. The sequenced sample consisted of PBMCs. These receptors came from a woman between 40 and 50 years old in good health. Some clones in this sample may be carry-over from other donors' samples. The CDR3 runs from the conserved cysteine through the conserved F or W. Fields, in order: J gene, V gene, clone size, D gene, CDR3 DNA, CDR3 protein. The D gene is left open where the match is weak. Some rows mark clone size as missing; the rest say once, few, many or name a class of expanded clone.

>TRBJ2-2|TRBV11-2|NA|NA
TGTGCCAGCAGCTTAAGGATTAGCGCCGAGTCCGGGGAGCTGTTTTTT
CASSLRISAESGELFF
>TRBJ2-3|TRBV6-1|NA|NA
TGTGCCAGCAGTGAAATGGGGGGCCCAGATACGCAGTATTTT
CASSEMGGPDTQYF
>TRBJ2-6|TRBV28|few|TRBD1
TGTGCCAGCAGTTTGAGGTTTGGGACAGGGGTACTTTCTGGGGCCAACGTCCTGACTTTC
CASSLRFGTGVLSGANVLTF
>TRBJ1-1|TRBV7-9|NA|NA
TGTGCCAGCAGCTTGAACACAGGAAGCACTGAAGCTTTCTTT
CASSLNTGSTEAFF
>TRBJ2-1|TRBV6-1|NA|TRBD2
TGTGCCATCAGTGAAAATCCAGCGGGAGGTGAGCAGTTCTTC
CAISENPAGGEQFF
>TRBJ2-1|TRBV7-7|once|NA
TGTGCCAGCAGCCTCTCTAGCGCCTACAATGAGCAGTTCTTC
CASSLSSAYNEQFF
>TRBJ1-5|TRBV19|NA|NA
TGTGCCAGTAGTACCCCGAGTAGCAATCAGCCCCAGCATTTT
CASSTPSSNQPQHF
>TRBJ2-1|TRBV5-4|NA|TRBD2
TGTGCCAGCAGCAGTACTAGCGGGAGGCGCAATGAGCAGTTCTTC
CASSSTSGRRNEQFF
>TRBJ2-5|TRBV7-6|once|TRBD2
TGTGCCAGCAGCTCGGGACTAGCGGGTTGGTACCAAGAGACCCAGTACTTC
CASSSGLAGWYQETQYF
>TRBJ2-1|TRBV9|NA|NA
TGTGCCAGCAGCGTAGGGGTCCATAACAATGAGCAGTTCTTC
CASSVGVHNNEQFF
>TRBJ1-2|TRBV28|NA|TRBD1
TGTGCCAGCAGGCAGGGGGGGTATGGCTACACCTTC
CASRQGGYGYTF
>TRBJ2-7|TRBV4-1|NA|TRBD2
TGCGCCAGCAGCCAAGAATCCCGGGGGGACGAGCAGTACTTC
CASSQESRGDEQYF
>TRBJ2-7|TRBV19|NA|TRBD1
TGTGCCAGTAGTGCGACAGGGCAACCTCTGGGCGAGCAGTACTTC
CASSATGQPLGEQYF
>TRBJ2-6|TRBV7-9|NA|NA
TGTGCCAGCAGCTTAACCTACTCTGGGGCCAACGTCCTGACTTTC
CASSLTYSGANVLTF
>TRBJ2-7|TRBV9|NA|NA
TGTGCCAGCAGCGTAGGAGTCCTAGCAGGTGAGCAGTACTTC
CASSVGVLAGEQYF
>TRBJ2-3|TRBV7-2|NA|TRBD2
TGTGCCAGCAGCTCTCGTAGCGGGAGTAGTACAGATACGCAGTATTTT
CASSSRSGSSTDTQYF
>TRBJ1-2|TRBV4-2|NA|NA
TGTGCCAGCAGCCAAGAGAACAAGTATGGCTACACCTTC
CASSQENKYGYTF
>TRBJ1-2|TRBV14|NA|TRBD1
TGTGCCAGCAGCCCAAGACAGGGGTACTATGGCTACACCTTC
CASSPRQGYYGYTF
>TRBJ2-2|TRBV4-1|few|NA
TGCGCCAGCAGTGACAGATACACCGGGGAGCTGTTTTTT
CASSDRYTGELFF
>TRBJ2-1|TRBV16|many|TRBD1
TGTGCCAGCAGCCACCCCCCGGACAGGCGGGAGTTCTTC
CASSHPPDRREFF
>TRBJ2-7|TRBV5-1|NA|TRBD2
TGCGCCAGCAGCTCAGCCGGACTAGCGGAGTTTTACGAGCAGTACTTC
CASSSAGLAEFYEQYF
>TRBJ2-3|TRBV19|NA|NA
TGTGCCAGTAGTATCGCGGCGGGACGCACAGATACGCAGTATTTT
CASSIAAGRTDTQYF
>TRBJ2-2|TRBV6-1|NA|NA
TGTGCCAGCAAACAGGGCGGCACCGGGGAGCTGTTTTTT
CASKQGGTGELFF